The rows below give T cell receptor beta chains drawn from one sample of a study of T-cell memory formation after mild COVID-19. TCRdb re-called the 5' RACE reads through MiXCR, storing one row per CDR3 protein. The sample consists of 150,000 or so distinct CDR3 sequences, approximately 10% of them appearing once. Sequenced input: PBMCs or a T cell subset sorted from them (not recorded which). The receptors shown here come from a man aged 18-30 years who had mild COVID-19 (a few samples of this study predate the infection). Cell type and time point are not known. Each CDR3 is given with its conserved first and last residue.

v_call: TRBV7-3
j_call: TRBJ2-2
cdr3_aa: CASSAASFRELFF

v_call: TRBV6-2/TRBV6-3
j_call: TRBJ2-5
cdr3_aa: CASSYIGGSETQYF

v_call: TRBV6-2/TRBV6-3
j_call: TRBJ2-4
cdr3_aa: CASSRRVVDIQYF

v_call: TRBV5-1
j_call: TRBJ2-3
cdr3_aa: CASSFTSGEGTQYF

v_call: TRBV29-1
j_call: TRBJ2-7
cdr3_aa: CSAMGFDEQYF

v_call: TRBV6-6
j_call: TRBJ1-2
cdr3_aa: CASSWGAGGAYTF

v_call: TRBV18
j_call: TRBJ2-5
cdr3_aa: CASSQTSAEETQYF

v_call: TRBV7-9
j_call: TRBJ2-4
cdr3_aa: CASREGLGAKNIQYF

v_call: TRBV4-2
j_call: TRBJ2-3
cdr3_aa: CASSQGSWTDTQYF

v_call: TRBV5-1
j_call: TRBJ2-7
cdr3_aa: CASSSPDSGGYEQYF

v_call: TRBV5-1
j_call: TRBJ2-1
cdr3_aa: CASSFYPGYNEQFF